The rows below give T cell receptor beta chains drawn from one sample of a study of T-cell reconstitution after alpha-beta-depleted transplantation in children. TCRdb ran MiXCR on the PCR reads and lists one entry per CDR3 protein. The sample has about 360,000 distinct CDR3 sequences; roughly 15% are singletons. Sample: PBMCs, taken from the stem cell graft. The receptors shown here come from a human donor who donated a stem cell graft to a child with Fanconi anemia. Each CDR3 is given with its conserved first and last residue. Each record gives: J gene, D gene, clone size, V gene, CDR3 DNA, CDR3 protein. The D gene is left open where the match is weak. Size tells how often a clone was seen (once, few, many) or the class of an expanded clone, and some rows leave it out.

TRBJ2-2 | NA | NA | TRBV20-1 | TGCAGTGCTAGAGATCTAATAGCACAGCCGAACACCGGGGAGCTGTTTTTT | CSARDLIAQPNTGELFF
TRBJ1-2 | NA | NA | TRBV3-1 | TGTGCCACCTCCCAAGGGGGATATGGCTACACCTTC | CATSQGGYGYTF
TRBJ1-5 | NA | few | TRBV7-9 | TGTGCCAGCAGCTTCCACGAGAATCAGCCCCAGCATTTT | CASSFHENQPQHF
TRBJ1-5 | NA | many | TRBV12-5 | TGTGCTAGTGGTTTGGATCGGGGTCAGCCCCAGCATTTT | CASGLDRGQPQHF
TRBJ1-6 | NA | many | TRBV16 | TGTGCCAGCAGCCCCAGGGAGATGGAGTCACCCCTCCACTTT | CASSPREMESPLHF
TRBJ2-2 | NA | many | TRBV19 | TGTGCCAGTACAGGAGGGGTCACCGGGGAGCTGTTTTTT | CASTGGVTGELFF
TRBJ2-1 | NA | many | TRBV12-3/TRBV12-4 | TGTGCCAGCAGTTTAATGGCGACGTACAATGAGCAGTTCTTC | CASSLMATYNEQFF
TRBJ2-1 | TRBD2 | medium-sized | TRBV29-1 | TGCAGCGTTGTAACGGGGGGGCTGGGTGAGCAGTTCTTC | CSVVTGGLGEQFF
TRBJ2-5 | NA | few | TRBV20-1 | TGCAGCGGCATTCAAGAGACCCAGTACTTC | CSGIQETQYF
TRBJ1-5 | NA | NA | TRBV4-3 | TGCGCCAGCAGCCAAGACGGAGGGACTTATCAGCCCCAGCATTTT | CASSQDGGTYQPQHF
TRBJ2-1 | TRBD2 | few | TRBV11-1 | TGTGCCAGCAGCTTACTAGGCGGGAGAAGGACTGGATACAATGAGCAGTTCTTC | CASSLLGGRRTGYNEQFF
TRBJ2-2 | TRBD2 | NA | TRBV10-3 | TGTGCCACCTTAGCGAGGGCTAGCGGGGAAGGGGCCGGGGAGCTGTTTTTT | CATLARASGEGAGELFF
TRBJ1-1 | NA | NA | TRBV10-2 | TGCGCCAGCAGTTCCCCGACCCATCGTGAAGCTTTCTTT | CASSSPTHREAFF
TRBJ2-2 | NA | many | TRBV12-3/TRBV12-4 | TGTGCCAGCAGTTTAACCGCCAGGGAGCTGTTTTTT | CASSLTARELFF